These 5 T cell receptor beta chains were sequenced from one sample in a study of cytomegalovirus exposure and HLA in healthy donors. The study ran its PCR with 60 Vbeta and 13 Jbeta primers. Data came from immunoSEQ multiplex PCR; TCRdb stores just in-frame clones and leaves some out. The table has some 140,000 clones, around 74% seen once; the top ten hold approximately 3.1%. The sequenced sample was PBMCs. These receptors came from a man under 40 in good health and CMV-seronegative.

This chain joins TRBV25-1 and TRBJ2-1; 8 positions match TRBD2. The V segment lost 6 bases and the J segment 4 bases; nucleotides outside the gene matches: 2. CDR1 is MGHDK, CDR2 SYGVNS, per germline. The CDR3 sequence is 13 residues long. Here the CDR3 DNA reads TGTGCCAGCAGCGCGGGGGGTTACAATGAGCAGTTCTTC. Translation gives CASSAGGYNEQFF.

J is TRBJ1-1 and V is TRBV4-3, with a possible D match to TRBD1 (5 bases). From germline, CDR1 is LGHNA and CDR2 YSLEER. V shed 3 bases and J shed 6 bases, with 23 bases lying between them. This CDR3 spans 17 amino acids. CDR3 bases: TGCGCCAGCAGCCAGACGATATCTGCGGGACTGCCCCCTGAAGCTTTCTTT. Translation gives CASSQTISAGLPPEAFF.

The chain combines TRBV19 with TRBJ2-2; possibly TRBD1 for D (6 bases). Per germline, CDR1 LNHDA and CDR2 SQIVND (reference sequence). The CDR3 is made up of 14 amino acids. The germline V and J ends were trimmed by 3 bases and 3 bases, with 8 bases remaining between them. CDR3 loop: CASSMGADTGELFF. In nucleotides, the CDR3 is TGTGCCAGTAGTATGGGGGCGGACACCGGGGAGCTGTTTTTT.

The DNA for the CDR3 is TGTGCCAGCAGTTTTAGGGAAGGGGCCACTGAAGCTTTCTTT. It encodes CASSFREGATEAFF. The chain uses TRBV28 and TRBJ1-1, with a tentative D call TRBD1 (5 bases). CDR3 length equals 14 residues. The germline gives CDR1 MDHEN, CDR2 SYDVKM. The V end was cut by 3 bases, the J end by 4 bases, with 12 bases between.

This clone has a handful of counts. V and J are TRBV4-3 and TRBJ1-2; D call uncertain. Germline-derived CDR1 and CDR2 are LGHNA and YSLEER. V lost 1 base, J lost 7 bases, and 19 bases lay in between. The CDR3 has 16 residues. The CDR3, as DNA: TGCGCCAGCAGCCAAGGGGCCACGGTACCGGCGGGTGGCTACACCTTC. Its translation is CASSQGATVPAGGYTF.